This T cell receptor (beta chain) was observed in a study of T cell responses to AZD1222 COVID-19 vaccine. A note on this clone: What it binds is unknown.

Profiling relied on immunoSEQ multiplex PCR, and the TCRdb table lists in-frame clones only, not all of them. In the table there are 100,000 to 120,000 clones, 70% to 90% of which are singletons. Looked up from germline, CDR1 is KGHSH and CDR2 is LQKENI. The germline V and J ends were trimmed by 3 bases and 6 bases, with 15 bases remaining between them. This CDR3 region has 16 residues. Study-level results: The peak T cell response came first, and repertoires were sampled only after it. Following two doses of AZD1222, Spike-specific TCR breadth and depth rose. Females outnumbered males among donors, who were mostly white British; clonal diversity was possibly underestimated.

The sequence came from an adult in good health. The V and J genes are TRBV18 and TRBJ1-6; D is ambiguous. The specimen was peripheral blood, collected on day 0 of AZD1222 vaccination. The DNA for the CDR3 is TGTGCCAGCTCACCCGCCGGGCAATATATTAATTCACCCCTCCACTTT. Protein sequence: CASSPAGQYINSPLHF.